Presented here are 28 T cell receptor beta chains from one specimen sequenced in a study of T cells in Graves' hyperthyroidism and ophthalmopathy. Amplification of TCR beta CDR3 regions used RNA as the template. First-round RT-PCR with HTBI primers amplified the TCR CDR3 region. Each CDR3 protein is one row after TCRdb ran MiXCR on the multiplex PCR reads. Of a few hundred thousand distinct CDR3 sequences in the sample, 15% to 20% were seen once. Specimen: blood. The receptors here all came from a young woman with Graves' ophthalmopathy.

The chain uses TRBV27 and TRBJ1-1; D call uncertain. This CDR3 is built from 13 residues. Germline CDR1 is MNHEY and CDR2 is SMNVEV (reference sequence). V was clipped by 6 bases and J by 5 bases, with 13 bases between them. CDR3 bases: TGTGCCAGCAGCTTCGAGCTGAGGACTGAAGCTTTCTTT. It codes for CASSFELRTEAFF.

There are many counts of this clonotype. This rearrangement joins TRBV4-1 to TRBJ2-7; 7 bases line up with TRBD1. CDR3 length: 19 amino acids. Germline CDR1 and CDR2: MGHRA and YSYEKL. Germline trimming cut 4 bases from V and 0 bases from J; bases unmatched to any gene: 18. CDR3 sequence reads: CASSLLADRVSGSSYEQYF. CDR3 bases: TGCGCCAGCAGCCTTCTCGCTGACAGGGTTTCGGGCAGCTCCTACGAGCAGTACTTC.

This clonotype has just a few counts. The chain joins TRBV6-1 to TRBJ2-7; 10 bases line up with TRBD2. The CDR3 spans 14 residues. Germline V gene data show CDR1 as MNHNS and CDR2 as SASEGT. The trim removed 10 bases at V and 4 bases at J, leaving 10 bases unmatched. The CDR3 DNA reads as TGTGCCACTTGTGTGGCTAGCGGGAGATACGAGCAGTACTTC. Protein: CATCVASGRYEQYF.

The chain uses TRBV19 and TRBJ2-7, with TRBD2 as a possible D gene (5 bases). The germline CDR1 and CDR2 sequences are LNHDA and SQIVND (reference sequence). The CDR3 has 15 amino acids. V gave up 4 bases and J gave up 1 base, with 14 bases separating them. The CDR3 nucleotides are TGTGCCAGTAGTAAGGACTCAATAACTTCCTACGAGCAGTACTTC. This gives the protein CASSKDSITSYEQYF.

Ten or more counts support this clonotype. The chain links TRBV2 to TRBJ2-7, with 9 bases that match TRBD1. CDR3 size: 13 residues. The germline V gene encodes CDR1 SNHLY and CDR2 FYNNEI. V gave up 7 bases and J gave up 4 bases; unmatched junction bases: 5. Written as DNA, the CDR3 is TGTGCCAGCAAGCGGACAGGGGTTTACGAGCAGTACTTC. Residues: CASKRTGVYEQYF.

This clonotype was observed a few times. V is TRBV20-1 and J is TRBJ1-4; possible D gene TRBD1, 6 bases. Germline V gives CDR1 DFQATT, CDR2 SNEGSKA (reference sequence). The length of the CDR3 is 13 residues. V lost 1 base to trimming and J lost 5 bases, with 8 bases between them. CDR3: CSARGDTNEKLFF. The DNA of the CDR3 is TGCAGTGCTAGAGGGGACACAAATGAAAAACTGTTTTTT.

The chain joins TRBV28 to TRBJ2-7, with 10 bases that match TRBD1. V lost 6 bases, J lost 7 bases, and 9 bases stayed unmatched. The CDR3 extends over 14 amino acids. From germline, CDR1 is MDHEN and CDR2 SYDVKM. The CDR3 region has the DNA TGTGCCAGCAGGGACGGGACAGGGGCCGGGGAGCAGTACTTC. The encoded protein is CASRDGTGAGEQYF.

This clonotype was seen repeatedly, ten times or more. This chain uses TRBV7-2 with TRBJ2-3; D might be TRBD2 (6 bases). Trimming stripped 5 bases from V and 4 bases from J, with 13 bases between. The CDR3 consists of 14 residues. CDR1 and CDR2 (germline): SGHTA, FQGNSA. CDR3 in DNA: TGTGCCAGCAGCCCCGGGAGAGGAGCAGATACGCAGTATTTT. It codes for CASSPGRGADTQYF. The variable domain in full, with the rest retrieved from reference TRBV7-2 and TRBJ2-3, is GAGVSQSPSNKVTEKGKDVELRCDPISGHTALYWYRQSLGQGLEFLIYFQGNSAPDKSGLPSDRFSAERTGGSVSTLTIQRTQQEDSAVYLCASSPGRGADTQYFGPGTRLTVL.

This clonotype occurred many times. In DNA, the CDR3 is TGTGCCATCAGTGCGCCGAATCAGCCCCAGCATTTT. Translating gives CAISAPNQPQHF. The J gene is TRBJ1-5, the V gene TRBV10-3; D gene unclear. CDR3 size: 12 residues. Per germline, CDR1 ENHRY and CDR2 SYGVKD. V lost 4 bases to trimming and J lost 4 bases, with 5 bases between them.

This clonotype was recorded at least ten times. The chain has TRBV20-1 and TRBJ1-2, with TRBD1 matching 10 bases. CDR3 length equals 15 residues. Germline assignment: CDR1 DFQATT and CDR2 SNEGSKA (reference sequence). The V and J ends lost 6 bases and 6 bases, in that order; junction bases with no gene match: 13. Written as DNA, the CDR3 is TGCAGTGCCCACCTCACCGGGACAGGGGAGCATGGCTACACCTTC. This gives the protein CSAHLTGTGEHGYTF.

This clonotype appeared many times. The rearrangement uses TRBV13 and TRBJ2-7; TRBD2 matches at 11 bases. V dropped 5 bases and J dropped 6; count of bases not matched to a gene: 9. Per germline, CDR1 PRHDT and CDR2 FYEKMQ (reference sequence). The CDR3 is made up of 15 amino acids. The CDR3 coding sequence is TGTGCCAGCAGCCCTTTAGCGGGAGGGCCATCCGAGCAGTACTTC. Protein product: CASSPLAGGPSEQYF.

The chain has TRBV4-2 and TRBJ1-2; D is ambiguous. CDR1 and CDR2 (germline): LGHNA, YNFKEQ. CDR3 length: 15 residues. Trimming took off 0 bases at V and 8 bases at J, with 16 bases between the two ends. The DNA of the CDR3 is TGTGCCAGCAGCCAAGAACCCCCGGCAACGCGAGGCTACACCTTC. Protein sequence: CASSQEPPATRGYTF.

CDR3 nucleotides: TGTGCCAGCAGCTTAGGGTCTACCCGCACAGATACGCAGTATTTT. Its translation is CASSLGSTRTDTQYF. V and J are TRBV7-3 and TRBJ2-3, with D unresolved. Germline V gene lookup returns CDR1 SGHTA and CDR2 FQGTGA. Trimming stripped 2 bases from V and 1 base from J, with 10 bases between. The CDR3 has 15 residues.

This chain connects TRBV2 to TRBJ2-7, with a tentative D call TRBD2 (5 bases). CDR1 and CDR2 (germline): SNHLY, FYNNEI. V was shortened by 6 bases and J by 0 bases, with 12 bases between the two germline ends. CDR3 length: 14 amino acids. CDR3 sequence (DNA): TGTGCCAGCAGCCAGCCGGGGAGCTCCTACGAGCAGTACTTC. This sequence encodes CASSQPGSSYEQYF.

There are many counts of this clonotype. The chain recombines TRBV7-2 with TRBJ1-2; TRBD1 might be the D (5 bases). Germline V gene lookup returns CDR1 SGHTA and CDR2 FQGNSA. V dropped 2 bases and J dropped 5 bases, with 12 bases sitting between them. The CDR3 contains 14 residues. CDR3 nucleotide sequence: TGTGCCAGCAGCTTACAGGGAGCCCTATATGGCTACACCTTC. Amino acid sequence: CASSLQGALYGYTF.

A note on this clonotype: A much larger clonotype is one base distant, so this may be a read error. The chain carries TRBV7-8 and TRBJ2-1, with D perhaps TRBD2 (7 bases). The CDR3 consists of 16 residues. The V end was cut by 2 bases, the J end by 6 bases, with 17 bases between. CDR1 is SGHVS, CDR2 FQNEAQ, per germline. CDR3 sequence reads: CASSLTQGGGCNEQFF. The CDR3, as DNA: TGTGCCAGCAGCTTAACCCAGGGAGGGGGGTGCAATGAGCAGTTCTTC.

The chain has TRBV7-2 and TRBJ2-3, with D tentatively TRBD2 (6 bases). With 5 bases removed from V and 4 bases from J, the gap between germline ends came to 19 bases. CDR1 is SGHTA, CDR2 FQGNSA, per germline. This CDR3 is 16 amino acids long. The CDR3 spells CASSVRPRSSADTQYF. CDR3 bases: TGTGCCAGCAGCGTCCGTCCTAGGTCTAGCGCAGATACGCAGTATTTT.

On this clonotype: This may stem from a read error, because a much larger clone lies one nucleotide away. Since the CDR3 does not end with the conserved phenylalanine or tryptophan, this likely comes from a read error. This rearrangement joins TRBV5-1 to TRBJ1-2; maybe TRBD1 (5 bases). The length of the CDR3 is 13 residues. Per germline, CDR1 SGHRS and CDR2 YFSETQ. Trimming stripped 4 bases from V and 8 bases from J, with 15 bases between. The CDR3 nucleotides are TGCGCCAGCAGCCCGGGTGCAGGGATGGGCTACACCCTC. Translation gives CASSPGAGMGYTL.

This clonotype was seen a handful of times. An end of the junction does not agree with germline; a read error may underlie this. The genes are TRBV5-1 and TRBJ1-1, with 7 positions matching TRBD1. Germline CDR1 is SGHRS and CDR2 is YFSETQ. The CDR3 length is 15 residues. CDR3: CASSEPGGGGTEAFF. The DNA of the CDR3 is TGTGCCAGCAGCGAACCAGGGGGAGGGGGGACTGAAGCTTTCTTT.

On this clonotype itself: One junction end does not reproduce the germline sequence, and a read error may be involved. The V call is TRBV12-3 or TRBV12-4, the J call TRBJ2-7; no firm D call. This CDR3 comprises 12 residues. CDR3 DNA sequence: TGTGCCAGCAGTTTAGTGTCCTACGGGCAGTACTTC. Amino acids: CASSLVSYGQYF.

The chain links TRBV4-2 to TRBJ1-2; TRBD1 might be the D (5 bases). The germline gives CDR1 LGHNA, CDR2 YNFKEQ. Between the trimmed V and J ends, which lost 1 base and 1 base, there was a span of 10 bases. This CDR3 comprises 15 residues. The CDR3 spells CASSQGLGDNYGYTF. CDR3 nucleotide sequence: TGTGCCAGCAGCCAAGGGTTGGGGGATAACTATGGCTACACCTTC.

The J gene is TRBJ2-7, the V gene TRBV5-5; D possibly uses TRBD1 or TRBD2 (5 bases each). CDR1 and CDR2 (germline): SGHKS, YYEKEE (reference sequence). V was clipped by 5 bases and J by 0 bases, with 12 bases between them. This CDR3 has 14 amino acids. This chain's CDR3 is CASRWDAPSYEQYF. In DNA, the CDR3 is TGTGCCAGCAGGTGGGACGCGCCCTCCTACGAGCAGTACTTC. Using reference TRBV5-5 and TRBJ2-7 for the parts outside the CDR3, the full variable domain is DAGVTQSPTHLIKTRGQQVTLRCSPISGHKSVSWYQQVLGQGPQFIFQYYEKEERGRGNFPDRFSARQFPNYSSELNVNALLLGDSALYLCASRWDAPSYEQYFGPGTRLTVT.

The chain links TRBV5-1 to TRBJ2-1; D is undetermined. The V gene's germline CDR1 is SGHRS and CDR2 YFSETQ. This CDR3 contains 13 residues. V was shortened by 0 bases and J by 4 bases, with 5 bases between the two germline ends. The CDR3 nucleotides read TGCGCCAGCAGCTTGGACATATACAATGAGCAGTTCTTC. Translated, it gives CASSLDIYNEQFF.

This clonotype was recorded at least ten times. The genes are TRBV5-4 and TRBJ2-7, with 7 positions matching TRBD1. The V and J ends lost 8 bases and 1 base, in that order; junction bases with no gene match: 6. Germline CDR1 and CDR2: SGHNT and YYREEE (reference sequence). The CDR3 runs to 13 residues. Here the CDR3 reads CASCRQGSYEQYF. CDR3 sequence (DNA): TGTGCCAGTTGCAGACAGGGATCCTACGAGCAGTACTTC.

This clonotype was seen at least ten times. This sequence joins TRBV9 and TRBJ1-4; unclear D gene. CDR1 and CDR2 from the germline V gene are SGDLS and YYNGEE. V was pared by 0 bases and J by 4 bases, with 7 bases between. The CDR3 length is 14 residues. The DNA of the CDR3 is TGTGCCAGCAGCGTAGGAGGCCATAATGAAAAACTGTTTTTT. As protein: CASSVGGHNEKLFF. The full variable domain, in which reference TRBV9 and TRBJ1-4 provide the parts outside the CDR3, is DSGVTQTPKHLITATGQRVTLRCSPRSGDLSVYWYQQSLDQGLQFLIQYYNGEERAKGNILERFSAQQFPDLHSELNLSSLELGDSALYFCASSVGGHNEKLFFGSGTQLSVL.

V is TRBV10-3 and J is TRBJ1-2; TRBD1 agrees at 9 bases. Per germline, CDR1 ENHRY and CDR2 SYGVKD. The trim removed 1 base at V and 9 bases at J, leaving 6 bases unmatched. The CDR3 has 14 residues. This chain's CDR3 is CAISELQGAFRYTF. As DNA, the CDR3 is TGTGCCATCAGTGAGTTACAGGGGGCGTTCCGCTACACCTTC.

This clonotype was recorded at least ten times. The V call is TRBV29-1, the J call TRBJ2-1; tentatively, D is TRBD1 or TRBD2 (5 bases each). The germline CDR1 and CDR2 sequences are SQVTM and ANQGSEA. CDR3 size: 13 residues. The V gene lost 4 bases and the J gene lost 1 base, with 8 bases spanning the gap. In DNA, the CDR3 is TGCAGCGTTGGGGACCGATCCTACAATGAGCAGTTCTTC. It yields the protein CSVGDRSYNEQFF.

The chain's CDR3 is CASSLSPAGSSGANVLTF. In DNA form, the CDR3 reads TGTGCCAGCAGTTTGTCCCCGGCGGGATCCTCTGGGGCCAACGTCCTGACTTTC. The V gene is TRBV7-2, the J gene TRBJ2-6; D may be TRBD2 (6 bases). The CDR3 runs to 18 residues. Trimming removed 6 bases at V and 0 bases at J, with 18 bases between. CDR1 and CDR2 from the germline V gene are SGHTA and FQGNSA.